These 14 T cell receptor beta chains were sequenced from one sample in a study of radiotherapy plus CTLA-4 blockade in lung cancer. This table comes from immunoSEQ multiplex PCR, and its TCRdb copy is limited to in-frame clones, with some not included. The data show some 51,000 clones, roughly 77% seen once. The material was peripheral blood, obtained from a patient treated with radiotherapy plus ipilimumab. Every receptor here comes from a human donor with non-small cell lung cancer who had a complete response to radiotherapy plus ipilimumab.

This chain joins TRBV7-2 and TRBJ1-1, with D unclear. Per the germline V gene, CDR1 is SGHTA and CDR2 is FQGNSA. Trimming left V 2 bases short and J 11 bases short, with 21 bases between. This CDR3 region has 15 residues. This chain's CDR3 is CASSLRVMATGGAFF. DNA of the CDR3: TGTGCCAGCAGCTTACGAGTCATGGCCACCGGCGGGGCTTTCTTT. Based on the CDR3 plus reference TRBV7-2 and TRBJ1-1, the full variable domain is GAGVSQSPSNKVTEKGKDVELRCDPISGHTALYWYRQSLGQGLEFLIYFQGNSAPDKSGLPSDRFSAERTGGSVSTLTIQRTQQEDSAVYLCASSLRVMATGGAFFGQGTRLTVV.

The genes are TRBV10-3 and TRBJ1-4, with D tentatively TRBD1 (6 bases). Trimming shortened V by 11 bases and J by 8 bases, and 21 bases separated the two germline ends. Germline V CDR1 and CDR2: ENHRY, SYGVKD. This CDR3 contains 14 residues. The CDR3 bases are TGTGCCTCTCGACCCGGGACATGGGTAGAAAAACTGTTTTTT. Its translation: CASRPGTWVEKLFF.

The chain carries TRBV30 and TRBJ1-5; D unresolved. Deletions cut 1 base from V and 1 base from J, with 5 bases between. The germline gives CDR1 GTSNPN, CDR2 SVGIG (reference sequence). This CDR3 is built from 13 residues. Written as DNA, the CDR3 is TGTGCCTGGAGTGACAAGAGCAATCAGCCCCAGCATTTT. Protein sequence: CAWSDKSNQPQHF.

The chain couples TRBV5-1 to TRBJ1-2; D gene uncertain. CDR1 and CDR2 from the germline V gene are SGHRS and YFSETQ. CDR3 size: 14 residues. The ends were cut back, 4 bases at V and 3 bases at J, with 13 bases in the middle. The CDR3 DNA reads TGCGCCAGCAGCCCACTAACCTCAGACTATGGCTACACCTTC. It translates to CASSPLTSDYGYTF.

In this sample, this clone turned up a few times. The V gene is TRBV2, the J gene TRBJ1-2; D not resolved. Between the trimmed V and J ends, which lost 6 bases and 3 bases, there was a span of 11 bases. The CDR3 covers 13 residues. Germline V lookup: CDR1 SNHLY, CDR2 FYNNEI. CDR3 residues: CASRGGSYYGYTF. CDR3 in DNA: TGTGCCAGCAGGGGCGGGAGTTACTATGGCTACACCTTC.

Only one count was recorded for this clone. The rearrangement joins TRBV5-4 to TRBJ2-3; a possible D gene is TRBD1 (6 bases). Germline values: CDR1 SGHNT, CDR2 YYREEE (reference sequence). This CDR3 is 15 amino acids long. V was pared by 0 bases and J by 2 bases, with 10 bases between. The CDR3 is CASSLGDTLTDTQYF. The CDR3 DNA reads TGTGCCAGCAGCTTGGGGGACACACTCACAGATACGCAGTATTTT.

This chain uses TRBV2 with TRBJ2-1; the D gene is possibly TRBD2 (6 bases). Germline V gene data show CDR1 as SNHLY and CDR2 as FYNNEI. Trimming left V 5 bases short and J 10 bases short, with 15 bases between. The CDR3 has 13 residues. The CDR3 sequence: CASSRSGGGEQFF. Written as DNA, the CDR3 is TGTGCCAGCAGTCGCTCCGGGGGAGGAGAGCAGTTCTTC.

The V and J genes are TRBV5-1 and TRBJ1-4; 10 bases agree with TRBD1. Losses at the gene ends were 4 bases for V and 7 bases for J; bases not matched to a gene: 4. Germline CDR1 reads SGHRS; CDR2 reads YFSETQ. The CDR3 is 14 residues long. CDR3 coding DNA: TGCGCCAGCAGCCTGACAGGGGGCGGTGAAAAACTGTTTTTT. Its protein product is CASSLTGGGEKLFF.

The chain has TRBV6-6 and TRBJ2-5, with TRBD1 matching over 10 bases. The V gene's germline CDR1 is MNHNY and CDR2 SVGAGI (reference sequence). V lost 6 bases, J lost 5 bases, and 12 bases stayed unmatched. This CDR3 is 16 amino acids long. CDR3 sequence: CASSLLAGQGRETQYF. The CDR3 DNA is TGTGCCAGCAGCCTTTTGGCGGGACAGGGGCGTGAGACCCAGTACTTC.

This clone has more than one count but fewer than ten. The CDR3 protein is CASSPPGQNTGELFF. DNA of the CDR3: TGTGCCAGCTCACCACCCGGACAGAACACCGGGGAGCTGTTTTTT. The chain is built from TRBV18 and TRBJ2-2; maybe TRBD1 (5 bases). The germline V gene encodes CDR1 KGHSH and CDR2 LQKENI. This CDR3 is built from 15 residues. Trimming cost V 0 bases and J 1 base, with 6 bases left between them. The whole variable domain, filled in from reference TRBV18 and TRBJ2-2, reads NAGVMQNPRHLVRRRGQEARLRCSPMKGHSHVYWYRQLPEEGLKFMVYLQKENIIDESGMPKERFSAEFPKEGPSILRIQQVVRGDSAAYFCASSPPGQNTGELFFGEGSRLTVL.

The chain joins TRBV7-9 to TRBJ2-1; TRBD2 agrees at 12 bases. V shed 7 bases, J shed 8 bases, and the junction held 15 bases outside the gene matches. The CDR3 sequence is 17 residues long. Germline values: CDR1 SEHNR, CDR2 FQNEAQ (reference sequence). CDR3 in DNA: TGTGCCAGCACCCCCCTCTCTAGCGGGAGGGCCGTGGATGAGCAGTTCTTC. Protein sequence: CASTPLSSGRAVDEQFF.

A few counts support this clone. The genes are TRBV6-7 and TRBJ1-1, with D tentatively TRBD1 (5 bases). TRBV6-7 is recorded as an ORF, its role being uncertain. The CDR3 runs to 15 residues. V was cut by 2 bases and J by 6 bases, with 16 bases left in between. CDR3 coding DNA: TGTGCCAGCAGTTACGGGGCGGGAGGGTCTCCTGAAGCTTTCTTT. Translated: CASSYGAGGSPEAFF.

This clone occurred once. V is TRBV15 and J is TRBJ1-1; TRBD1 agrees at 8 bases. From germline, CDR1 is LNHNV and CDR2 YYDKDF (reference sequence). CDR3 length: 16 residues. V trimming: 0 bases; J trimming: 0 bases; junction bases outside the gene matches: 3. CDR3 coding DNA: TGTGCCACCAGCAGAGACAGGGGGCCTATGAACACTGAAGCTTTCTTT. This codes for CATSRDRGPMNTEAFF.

The chain employs TRBV5-6 and TRBJ2-7, with D possibly TRBD1 on 7 matching bases. Germline CDR1 SGHDT, CDR2 YYEEEE. The CDR3 runs 12 residues. The CDR3 protein is CASSSSYRGGTV. CDR3 DNA sequence: TGTGCCAGCAGCTCTAGTTACAGGGGAGGTACCGTC.